This T cell receptor (beta chain) was sequenced for a study of OX40 agonist ivuxolimab in advanced cancers. On the study more broadly: People who had prior anti-PD-1, anti-PD-L1 or anti-CTLA-4 therapy could take part, and 35% to 50% had some.

Blood samples were obtained at baseline, cycle 4 day 1, and cycle 7 day 1. V trimming: 2 bases; J trimming: 8 bases; junction bases outside the gene matches: 7. Germline V CDR1 and CDR2: KGHSH, LQKENI. The CDR3 covers 15 residues. Libraries were prepared by immunoSEQ multiplex PCR; TCRdb keeps only in-frame clonotypes and omits some of them. The data contain approximately 18,000 clones, around 80% of them singletons. Specimen: CD4+ or CD8+ T cells sorted from blood, collected in a trial of the OX40 agonist ivuxolimab. The receptor was isolated from an adult with an advanced solid tumor such as melanoma, head and neck, liver or kidney cancer. The chain recombines TRBV18 with TRBJ1-1; 11 positions agree with TRBD1. DNA for the CDR3: TGTGCCAGCTCACCAACCGGGACAGGGGGTTCGGAAGCTTTCTTT. Protein sequence: CASSPTGTGGSEAFF.